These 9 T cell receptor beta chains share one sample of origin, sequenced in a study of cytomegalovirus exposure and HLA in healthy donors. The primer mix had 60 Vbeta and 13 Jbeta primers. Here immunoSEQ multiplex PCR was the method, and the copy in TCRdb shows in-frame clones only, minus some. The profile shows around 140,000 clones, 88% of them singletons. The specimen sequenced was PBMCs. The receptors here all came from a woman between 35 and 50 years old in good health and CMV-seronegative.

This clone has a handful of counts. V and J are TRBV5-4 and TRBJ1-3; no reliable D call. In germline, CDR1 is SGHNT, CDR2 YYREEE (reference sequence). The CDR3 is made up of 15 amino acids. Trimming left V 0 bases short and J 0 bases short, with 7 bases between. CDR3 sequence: CASSLGGASGNTIYF. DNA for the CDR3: TGTGCCAGCAGCTTGGGCGGAGCCTCTGGAAACACCATATATTTT. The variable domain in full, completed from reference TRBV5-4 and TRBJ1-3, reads ETGVTQSPTHLIKTRGQQVTLRCSSQSGHNTVSWYQQALGQGPQFIFQYYREEENGRGNFPPRFSGLQFPNYSSELNVNALELDDSALYLCASSLGGASGNTIYFGEGSWLTVV.

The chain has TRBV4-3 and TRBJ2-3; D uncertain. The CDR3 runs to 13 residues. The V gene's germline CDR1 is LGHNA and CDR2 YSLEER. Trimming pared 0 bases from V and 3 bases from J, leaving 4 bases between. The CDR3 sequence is CASSQDRTDTQYF. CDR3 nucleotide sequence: TGCGCCAGCAGCCAAGATCGGACAGATACGCAGTATTTT.

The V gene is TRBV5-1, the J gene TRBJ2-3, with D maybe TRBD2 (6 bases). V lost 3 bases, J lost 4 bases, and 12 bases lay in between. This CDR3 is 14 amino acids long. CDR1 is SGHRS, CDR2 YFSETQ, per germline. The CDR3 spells CASSWGLSPDTQYF. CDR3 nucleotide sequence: TGCGCCAGCAGCTGGGGACTCTCCCCAGATACGCAGTATTTT.

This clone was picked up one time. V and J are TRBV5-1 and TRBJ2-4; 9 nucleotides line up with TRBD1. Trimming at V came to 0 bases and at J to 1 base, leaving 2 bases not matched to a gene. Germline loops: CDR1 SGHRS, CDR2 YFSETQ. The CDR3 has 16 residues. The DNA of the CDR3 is TGCGCCAGCAGCTTGGGGGACAGGGAGGCCAAAAACATTCAGTACTTC. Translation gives CASSLGDREAKNIQYF.

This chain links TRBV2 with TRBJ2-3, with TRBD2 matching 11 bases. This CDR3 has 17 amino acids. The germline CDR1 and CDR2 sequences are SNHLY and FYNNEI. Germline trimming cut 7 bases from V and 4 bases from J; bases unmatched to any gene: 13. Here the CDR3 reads CASNFWRLAGISDTQYF. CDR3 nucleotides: TGTGCCAGCAACTTTTGGAGACTAGCGGGAATATCAGATACGCAGTATTTT.

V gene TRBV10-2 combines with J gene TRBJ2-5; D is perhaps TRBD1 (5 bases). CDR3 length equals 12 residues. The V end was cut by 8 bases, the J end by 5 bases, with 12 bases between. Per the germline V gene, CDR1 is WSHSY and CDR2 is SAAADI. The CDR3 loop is CASLGASETQYF. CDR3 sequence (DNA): TGCGCCAGCTTAGGGGCTTCGGAGACCCAGTACTTC.

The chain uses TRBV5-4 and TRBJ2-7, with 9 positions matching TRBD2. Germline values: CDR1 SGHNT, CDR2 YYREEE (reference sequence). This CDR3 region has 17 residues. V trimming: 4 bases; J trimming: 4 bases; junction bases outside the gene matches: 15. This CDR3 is CASSQVPTAGGVYEQYF. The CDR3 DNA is TGTGCCAGCAGCCAAGTCCCGACGGCGGGAGGGGTATACGAGCAGTACTTC.

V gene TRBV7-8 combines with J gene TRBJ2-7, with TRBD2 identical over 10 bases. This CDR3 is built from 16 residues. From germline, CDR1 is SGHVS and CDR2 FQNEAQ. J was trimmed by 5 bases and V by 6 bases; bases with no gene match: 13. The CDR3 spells CASSRGLAVLRDEQYF. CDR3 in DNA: TGTGCCAGCAGTCGAGGACTAGCGGTGTTAAGGGACGAGCAGTACTTC. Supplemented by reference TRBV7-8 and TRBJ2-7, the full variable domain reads GAGVSQSPRYKVAKRGQDVALRCDPISGHVSLFWYQQALGQGPEFLTYFQNEAQLDKSGLPSDRFFAERPEGSVSTLKIQRTQQEDSAVYLCASSRGLAVLRDEQYFGPGTRLTVT.

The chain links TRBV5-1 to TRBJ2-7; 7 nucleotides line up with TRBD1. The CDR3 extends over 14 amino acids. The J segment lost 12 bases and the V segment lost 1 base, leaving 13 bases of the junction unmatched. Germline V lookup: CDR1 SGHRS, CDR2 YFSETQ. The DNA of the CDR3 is TGCGCCAGCAGCTTGACGACAGGGAGCGAGGGGAGGTACTTC. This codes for CASSLTTGSEGRYF.